This TCR beta chain was obtained from a study of cytomegalovirus exposure and HLA in healthy donors. Losses at the gene ends were 1 base for V and 10 bases for J; bases not matched to a gene: 6. CDR3 length equals 14 residues. Germline V lookup: CDR1 LNHDA, CDR2 SQIVND (reference sequence). PCR amplification relied on 60 Vbeta primers (plus 13 Jbeta primers). Data came from immunoSEQ multiplex PCR; TCRdb stores just in-frame clones and leaves some out. The table includes 210,000 or so clones, 76% detected once. Sequencing was performed on PBMCs. The clonotype was recovered from a man aged 18 to 29 in good health and CMV-seronegative. The rearrangement joins TRBV19 to TRBJ2-1, with TRBD2 matching 8 bases. The CDR3 region is CASSIGSGSKEQFF. The CDR3 bases are TGTGCCAGTAGTATAGGGAGCGGGAGCAAAGAGCAGTTCTTC.